This T cell receptor beta chain was identified in a study of T cell responses to AZD1222 COVID-19 vaccine (dated by TCRdb to about 2021). As for the study more broadly: AZD1222 recipients whose second dose came at about 4 weeks and those whose second dose came at about 12 weeks were combined into one group, since spike-specific TCR depth and breadth did not differ between the two schedules. TCR sequencing covered fewer than 250 trial participants: 200 to 220 given two doses of AZD1222 and around 26 given two doses of MenACWY control vaccine. Trial participants were enrolled into age subgroups of 18-55, 56-69 and 70-plus years, which contained around 150, 29 and 61 TCR-sequenced participants, respectively. Overall study results and their limits: Most participants were white British and females outnumbered males, and the authors suggested that clonal diversity may have been underestimated. Because no day 14 peak-response samples were available, the repertoires could be characterized only after the peak T cell response. Only a handful of AZD1222 recipients were SARS-CoV-2 seropositive at baseline, limiting conclusions about previously exposed vaccinees. The 56-69-year group was small, and its depth increase did not reach significance, likely because of low power. The whole spike protein was spanned by vaccine-associated CD4 TCRs, and dominant responses were seen in regions 160-218 and 743-854. After two AZD1222 doses, both the breadth and the depth of spike-specific TCRs were significantly higher than at day 0 and than in MenACWY recipients. Nearly half of unique spike-specific TCRs reportedly recognized epitopes outside regions mutated in the B.1.351 and B.1.1.7 variants.

Sample time point, as interpreted from the label and publication: baseline before first vaccination. Vaccinee samples were obtained from the UK trials COV001 and COV002, which included a single-blind randomized controlled phase 2/3 trial of AZD1222 (ChAdOx1 nCoV-19) in healthy adults. Trial participant PBMC samples were collected at day 0 and day 28 after the second dose for TCRbeta chain sequencing. Turning to this clone: This clone's antigen is unknown. No clone much larger than this one lies a single base away; base qualities are absent.

The CDR3 regions of human TCRbeta chains were analyzed by immunosequencing. Per the source publication's procedure: Repertoire TCRs were checked for matches against a reference library of SARS-CoV-2-specific TCRs that had been generated using the MIRA antigen-specificity platform. Breadth meant the fraction of unique TCRs that were SARS-CoV-2-associated, whereas depth meant the fraction of total T cells that were SARS-CoV-2-associated. Using the MIRA data, each spike-specific TCR was mapped to the spike region that the TCR reacts to and placed in a CD4 or CD8 class. Log10-transformed breadth and depth values were compared by one-way ANOVA with Sidak's multiple comparisons tests. The clones in this table, taken by TCRdb from immuneACCESS, are in-frame only. Not every clone is retained; where verified, under half of the shortfall comes from an unresolved V gene, and the cause of the rest is unknown. V, J and clone size reflect that table, while D and trimming were determined from the DNA. The sample records more than 150,000 clones, around 90% of which are singletons. The ten largest clones take up less than 5.5% of the sample.

Measured from the cysteine to the phenylalanine, the CDR3 is 20 residues long. CDR3 DNA only is kept here, 60 bases in frame from base 1. The sequencing here drew on peripheral blood, taken on day 0 of AZD1222 vaccination. This sequence was found in an adult in good health. The chain joins TRBV12-2 to TRBJ2-3; TRBD2 reflects the table's D call only, with no check against the DNA. TRBV12-2 is a listed pseudogene. For the CDR3, the sequence is CASRFFCRTSGRAKTDTQYF. The sequence in DNA is TGTGCAAGTCGCTTCTTCTGTCGGACTAGCGGGAGGGCCAAAACAGATACGCAGTATTTT.